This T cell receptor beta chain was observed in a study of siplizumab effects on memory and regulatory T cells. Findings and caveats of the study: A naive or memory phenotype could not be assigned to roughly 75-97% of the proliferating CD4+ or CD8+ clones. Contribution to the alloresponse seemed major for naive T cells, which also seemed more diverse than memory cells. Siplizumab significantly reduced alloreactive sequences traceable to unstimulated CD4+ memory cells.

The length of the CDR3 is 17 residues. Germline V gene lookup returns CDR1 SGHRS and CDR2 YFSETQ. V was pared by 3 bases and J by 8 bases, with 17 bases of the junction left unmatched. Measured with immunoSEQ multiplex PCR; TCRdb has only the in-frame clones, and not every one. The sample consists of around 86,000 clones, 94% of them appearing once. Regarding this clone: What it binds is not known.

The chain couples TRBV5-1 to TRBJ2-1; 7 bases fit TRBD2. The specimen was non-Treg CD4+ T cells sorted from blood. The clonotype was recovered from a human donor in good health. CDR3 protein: CASSSRGGRGRWDEQFF. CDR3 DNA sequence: TGCGCCAGCAGCTCCCGGGGTGGGAGGGGACGCTGGGATGAGCAGTTCTTC.